This T cell receptor beta chain was retrieved from a study of control samples from healthy donors and cancer patients. Libraries were prepared by immunoSEQ multiplex PCR; TCRdb keeps only in-frame clonotypes and omits some of them. The sample yields some 120,000 clones, around 92% seen once. Per germline, CDR1 LNHDA and CDR2 SQIVND (reference sequence). The CDR3 contains 14 residues. Trimming stripped 1 base from V and 3 bases from J, with 7 bases between. The sample taken for sequencing was PBMCs. The sequence was collected from a man older than 75 with head and neck cancer. This chain connects TRBV19 to TRBJ1-3, with D possibly being TRBD1 (6 bases). DNA of the CDR3: TGTGCCAGTAGTATAGGCAGGGGTGGAAACACCATATATTTT. This gives the protein CASSIGRGGNTIYF.